This T cell receptor beta chain is from a study of regulatory T cells in long-lasting Graves disease. This CDR3 region has 19 residues. Per germline, CDR1 LNHDA and CDR2 SQIVND (reference sequence). V was pared by 5 bases and J by 4 bases, with 18 bases of the junction left unmatched. This clonotype has at least ten counts. Its antigen is as yet unknown. Researchers made TCR beta libraries by using iRepertoire HTBI primers and running Arm-PCR on CDR3 regions. Original analysis: Detected in the samples were some 68 TRBV and approximately 14 TRBJ segments. TCRdb used MiXCR to reprocess the multiplex PCR reads, holding one entry per CDR3 protein. The authors' filters were not applied to this entry. The data contain about 310,000 distinct CDR3 sequences, 18% of them singletons. Findings and caveats of the study: Owing to a sample size that was small, accuracy may have been reduced. TRBV28, TRBJ1-2 and TRBJ2-5 emerged as the favored segments in persistent disease.

Noted time point: newly diagnosed GD, antithyroid drugs for less than 3 months. Scientists built the TCR library using RNA that was extracted from PBMCs. Graves' disease diagnosis was established per American Thyroid Association guidelines. The sample here was peripheral blood mononuclear cells (PBMCs), taken at new diagnosis, from a patient treated with antithyroid drugs. The chain is built from TRBV19 and TRBJ1-1; 11 bases align to TRBD1. The sequence derives from a female donor with Graves disease. The CDR3, as DNA: TGTGCCAGTAGTCCGCCAGGGTCCGGGACAGGGGGTCTTGGCACTGAAGCTTTCTTT. Residues: CASSPPGSGTGGLGTEAFF.